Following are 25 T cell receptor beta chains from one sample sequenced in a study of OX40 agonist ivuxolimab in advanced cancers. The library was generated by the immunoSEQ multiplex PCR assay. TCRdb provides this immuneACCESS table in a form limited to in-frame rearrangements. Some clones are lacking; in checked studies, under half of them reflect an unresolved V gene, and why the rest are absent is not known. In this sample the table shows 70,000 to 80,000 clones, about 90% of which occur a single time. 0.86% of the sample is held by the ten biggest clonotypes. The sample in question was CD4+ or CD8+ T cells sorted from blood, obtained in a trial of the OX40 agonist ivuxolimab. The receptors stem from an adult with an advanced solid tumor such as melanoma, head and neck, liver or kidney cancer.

For the CDR3, the DNA is TGTGCCAGCTCGGGCCCACGGGGGGGCTACACCTTC. It is translated as CASSGPRGGYTF. The J gene is TRBJ1-2, the V gene TRBV28; possibly TRBD1 for D (5 bases). In germline, CDR1 is MDHEN, CDR2 SYDVKM. This CDR3 has 12 residues. Trimming pared 8 bases from V and 8 bases from J, leaving 15 bases between.

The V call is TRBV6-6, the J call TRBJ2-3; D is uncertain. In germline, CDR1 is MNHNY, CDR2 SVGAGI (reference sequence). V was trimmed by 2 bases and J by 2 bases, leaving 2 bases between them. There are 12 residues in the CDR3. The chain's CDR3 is CASSYDTDTQYF. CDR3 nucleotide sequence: TGTGCCAGCAGTTACGACACAGATACGCAGTATTTT.

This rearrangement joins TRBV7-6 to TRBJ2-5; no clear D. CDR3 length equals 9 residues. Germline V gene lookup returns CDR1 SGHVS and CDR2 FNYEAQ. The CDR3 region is CVGQETQYF. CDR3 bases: TGTGTCGGACAAGAGACCCAGTACTTC.

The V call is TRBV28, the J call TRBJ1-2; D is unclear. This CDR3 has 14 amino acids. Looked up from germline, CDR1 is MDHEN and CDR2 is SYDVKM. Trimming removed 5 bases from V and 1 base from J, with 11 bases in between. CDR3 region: CASSAHLGNYGYTF. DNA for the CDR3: TGTGCCAGCAGTGCCCACCTAGGTAACTATGGCTACACCTTC.

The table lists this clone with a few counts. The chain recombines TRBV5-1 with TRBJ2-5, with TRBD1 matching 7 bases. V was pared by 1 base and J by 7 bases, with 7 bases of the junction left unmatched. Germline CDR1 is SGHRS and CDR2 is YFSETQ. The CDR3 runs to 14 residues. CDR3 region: CASSLSRQGVTQYF. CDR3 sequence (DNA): TGCGCCAGCAGCTTGAGTAGACAGGGAGTGACCCAGTACTTC.

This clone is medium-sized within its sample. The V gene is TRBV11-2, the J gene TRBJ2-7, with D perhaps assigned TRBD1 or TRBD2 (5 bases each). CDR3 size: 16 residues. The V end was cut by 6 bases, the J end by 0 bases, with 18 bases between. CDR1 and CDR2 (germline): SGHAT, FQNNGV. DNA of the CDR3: TGTGCCAGCAGACTATTACGGGGCCGGAGCTCCTACGAGCAGTACTTC. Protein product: CASRLLRGRSSYEQYF.

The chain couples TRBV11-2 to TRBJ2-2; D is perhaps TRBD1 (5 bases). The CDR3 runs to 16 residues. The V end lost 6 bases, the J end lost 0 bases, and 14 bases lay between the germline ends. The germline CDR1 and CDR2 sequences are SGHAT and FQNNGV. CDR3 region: CASRPARTPNTGELFF. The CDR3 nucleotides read TGTGCCAGCAGACCCGCTCGGACACCGAACACCGGGGAGCTGTTTTTT.

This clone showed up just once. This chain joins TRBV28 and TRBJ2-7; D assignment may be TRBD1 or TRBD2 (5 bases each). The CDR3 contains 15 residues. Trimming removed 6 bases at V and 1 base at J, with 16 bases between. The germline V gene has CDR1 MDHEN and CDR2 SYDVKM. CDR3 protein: CASSRAGAPSYEQYF. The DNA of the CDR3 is TGTGCCAGCAGCCGCGCCGGGGCCCCATCCTACGAGCAGTACTTC.

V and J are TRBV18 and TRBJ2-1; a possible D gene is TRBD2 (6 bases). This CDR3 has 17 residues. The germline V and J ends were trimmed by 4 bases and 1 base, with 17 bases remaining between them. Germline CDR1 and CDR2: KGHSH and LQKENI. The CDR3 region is CASSLLIGRNSYNEQFF. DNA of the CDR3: TGTGCCAGCTCACTGTTAATTGGGAGGAATTCCTACAATGAGCAGTTCTTC.

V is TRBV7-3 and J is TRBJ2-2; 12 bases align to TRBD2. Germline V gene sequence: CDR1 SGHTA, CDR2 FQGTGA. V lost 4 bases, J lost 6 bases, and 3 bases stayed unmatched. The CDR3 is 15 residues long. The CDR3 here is CASSSRLAGAGELFF. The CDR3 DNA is TGTGCCAGCAGCTCCCGACTAGCGGGAGCCGGGGAGCTGTTTTTT. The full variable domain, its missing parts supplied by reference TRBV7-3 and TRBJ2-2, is GAGVSQTPSNKVTEKGKYVELRCDPISGHTALYWYRQSLGQGPEFLIYFQGTGAADDSGLPNDRFFAVRPEGSVSTLKIQRTERGDSAVYLCASSSRLAGAGELFFGEGSRLTVL.

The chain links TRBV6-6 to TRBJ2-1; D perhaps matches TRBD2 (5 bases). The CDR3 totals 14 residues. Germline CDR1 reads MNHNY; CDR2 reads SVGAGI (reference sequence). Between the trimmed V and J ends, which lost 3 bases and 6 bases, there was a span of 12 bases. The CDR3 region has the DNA TGTGCCAGCAGTTATGGGCTAGCTACCAATGAGCAGTTCTTC. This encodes CASSYGLATNEQFF.

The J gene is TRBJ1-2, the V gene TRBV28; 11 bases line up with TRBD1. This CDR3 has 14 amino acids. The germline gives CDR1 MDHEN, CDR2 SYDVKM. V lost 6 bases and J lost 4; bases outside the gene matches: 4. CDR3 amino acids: CASSGQGAGYGYTF. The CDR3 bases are TGTGCCAGCAGCGGACAGGGGGCAGGCTATGGCTACACCTTC.

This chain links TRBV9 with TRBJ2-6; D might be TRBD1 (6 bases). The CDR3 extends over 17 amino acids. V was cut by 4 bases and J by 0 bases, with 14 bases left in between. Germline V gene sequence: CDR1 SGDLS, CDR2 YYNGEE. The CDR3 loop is CASSPRTDPSGANVLTF. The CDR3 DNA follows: TGTGCCAGCAGCCCCCGGACAGACCCCTCTGGGGCCAACGTCCTGACTTTC.

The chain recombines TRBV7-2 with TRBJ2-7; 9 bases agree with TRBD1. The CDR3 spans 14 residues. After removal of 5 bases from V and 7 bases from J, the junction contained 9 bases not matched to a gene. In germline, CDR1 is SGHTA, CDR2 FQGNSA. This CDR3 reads CASSTGTGFQEQYF. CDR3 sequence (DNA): TGTGCCAGCAGCACTGGGACAGGGTTCCAAGAGCAGTACTTC.

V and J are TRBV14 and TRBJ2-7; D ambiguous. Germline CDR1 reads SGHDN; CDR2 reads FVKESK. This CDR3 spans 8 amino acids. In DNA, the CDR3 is TGTGCTCAGACTGAGCAGTACTTC. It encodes CAQTEQYF.

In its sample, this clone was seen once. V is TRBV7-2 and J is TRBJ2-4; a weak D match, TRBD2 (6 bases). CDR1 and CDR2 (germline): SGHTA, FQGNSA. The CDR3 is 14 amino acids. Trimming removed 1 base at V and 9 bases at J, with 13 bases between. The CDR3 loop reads CASSLVGGGGIQYF. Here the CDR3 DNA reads TGTGCCAGCAGCTTAGTTGGGGGAGGCGGCATTCAGTACTTC. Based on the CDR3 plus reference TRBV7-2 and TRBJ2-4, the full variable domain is GAGVSQSPSNKVTEKGKDVELRCDPISGHTALYWYRQSLGQGLEFLIYFQGNSAPDKSGLPSDRFSAERTGGSVSTLTIQRTQQEDSAVYLCASSLVGGGGIQYFGAGTRLSVL.

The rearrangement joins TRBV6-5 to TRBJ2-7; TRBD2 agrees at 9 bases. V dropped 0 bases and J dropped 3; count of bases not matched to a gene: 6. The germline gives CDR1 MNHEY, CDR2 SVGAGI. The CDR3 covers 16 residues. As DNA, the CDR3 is TGTGCCAGCAGTTACTCACAGCGGGGGGCCAGCTACGAGCAGTACTTC. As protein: CASSYSQRGASYEQYF.

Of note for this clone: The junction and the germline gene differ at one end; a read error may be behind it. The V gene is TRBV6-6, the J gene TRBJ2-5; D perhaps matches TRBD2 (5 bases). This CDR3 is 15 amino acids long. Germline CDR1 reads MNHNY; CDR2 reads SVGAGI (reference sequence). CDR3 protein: CASSAAGLNQETQYF. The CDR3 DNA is TGTGCCAGCAGTGCCGCAGGACTTAACCAGGAGACCCAGTACTTC.

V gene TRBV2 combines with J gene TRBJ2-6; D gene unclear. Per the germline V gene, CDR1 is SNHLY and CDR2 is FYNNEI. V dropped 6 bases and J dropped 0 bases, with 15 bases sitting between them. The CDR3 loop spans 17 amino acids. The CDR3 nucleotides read TGTGCCAGCAGGGAGAAAGCAGTTCGCTCTGGGGCCAACGTCCTGACTTTC. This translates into CASREKAVRSGANVLTF.

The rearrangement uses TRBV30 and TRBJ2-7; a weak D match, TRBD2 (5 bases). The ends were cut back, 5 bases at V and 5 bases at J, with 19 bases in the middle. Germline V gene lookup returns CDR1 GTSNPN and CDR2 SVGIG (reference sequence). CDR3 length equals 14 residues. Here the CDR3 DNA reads TGTGCCTGGGCACGGGGATCTAAGGCCGACGAGCAGTACTTC. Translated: CAWARGSKADEQYF. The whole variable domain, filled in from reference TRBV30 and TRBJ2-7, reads SQTIHQWPATLVQPVGSPLSLECTVEGTSNPNLYWYRQAAGRGLQLLFYSVGIGQISSEVPQNLSASRPQDRQFILSSKKLLLSDSGFYLCAWARGSKADEQYFGPGTRLTVT.

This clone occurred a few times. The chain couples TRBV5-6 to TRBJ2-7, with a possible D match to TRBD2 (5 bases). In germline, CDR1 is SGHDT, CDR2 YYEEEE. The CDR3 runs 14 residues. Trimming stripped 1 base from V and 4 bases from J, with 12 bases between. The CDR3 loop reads CASSLLNRGYEQYF. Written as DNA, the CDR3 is TGTGCCAGCAGCTTGTTGAATCGGGGTTACGAGCAGTACTTC.

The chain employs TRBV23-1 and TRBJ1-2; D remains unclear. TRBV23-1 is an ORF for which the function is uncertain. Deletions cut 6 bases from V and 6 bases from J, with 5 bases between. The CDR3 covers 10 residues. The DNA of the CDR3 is TGCGCCAGCAGCCGGGATGGCTACACCTTC. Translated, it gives CASSRDGYTF.

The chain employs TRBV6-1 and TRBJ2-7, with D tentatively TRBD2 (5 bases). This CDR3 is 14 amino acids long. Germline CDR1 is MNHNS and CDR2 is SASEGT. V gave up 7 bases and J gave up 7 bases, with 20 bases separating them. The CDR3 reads CASMLNKGGLEQYF. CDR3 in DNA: TGTGCCAGCATGCTAAACAAGGGCGGGTTGGAGCAGTACTTC.

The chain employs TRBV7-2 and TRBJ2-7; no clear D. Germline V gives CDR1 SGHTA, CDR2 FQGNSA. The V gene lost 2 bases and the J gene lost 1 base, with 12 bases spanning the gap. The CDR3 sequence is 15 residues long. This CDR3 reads CASSLRHSESYEQYF. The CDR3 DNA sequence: TGTGCCAGCAGCTTACGGCACAGCGAATCCTACGAGCAGTACTTC.

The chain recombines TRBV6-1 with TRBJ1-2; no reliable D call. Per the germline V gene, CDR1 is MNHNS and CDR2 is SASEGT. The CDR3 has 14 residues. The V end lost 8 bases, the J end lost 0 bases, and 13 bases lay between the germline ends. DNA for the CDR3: TGTGCCAGCGCAAGCGACGGGTCTAACTATGGCTACACCTTC. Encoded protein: CASASDGSNYGYTF.